Listed below are T cell receptor beta chains from one sample, sequenced in a study of graft-versus-host responses after intestinal transplantation. Data came from immunoSEQ multiplex PCR; TCRdb stores just in-frame clones and leaves some out. The sample carries thousands of clones, around 33% recorded once. The sequencing used alloreactive CD4+ T cells from a mixed lymphocyte reaction culture, collected before intestinal transplant. The origin of the receptors is a human patient who received an intestinal transplant. Both conserved end residues are part of each CDR3. A D gene is named only where the DNA matches it firmly. Size is stated for part of the rows, as once, few or many counts, or as a class when the clone is expanded.

CDR3aa	CDR3nt	abundance	j_gene	d_gene	v_gene
CASSLDYTQYF	TGCGCCAGCAGCCTGGACTATACGCAGTATTTT	-	TRBJ2-3	-	TRBV5-1
CASGGQGGYEQYF	TGTGCCAGCGGAGGACAGGGGGGATACGAGCAGTACTTC	few	TRBJ2-7	TRBD1	TRBV2
CASNPGGGTDTQYF	TGTGCCAGCAACCCCGGAGGGGGCACAGATACGCAGTATTTT	-	TRBJ2-3	-	TRBV2
CASSVAGGRNTGELFF	TGTGCCAGTAGTGTAGCAGGGGGCAGGAACACCGGGGAGCTGTTTTTT	few	TRBJ2-2	TRBD1	TRBV19
CASREPLAGEVETQYF	TGTGCCAGCAGGGAACCCCTAGCGGGGGAGGTGGAGACCCAGTACTTC	medium-sized	TRBJ2-5	TRBD2	TRBV6-1
CASSPYGGFAEAFF	TGTGCCAGCTCACCATACGGGGGGTTTGCTGAAGCTTTCTTT	few	TRBJ1-1	-	TRBV18
CASSGPWHEKLFF	TGTGCCAGCAGTGGGCCCTGGCATGAAAAACTGTTTTTT	-	TRBJ1-4	-	TRBV2
CASSLSTGPYEQYF	TGTGCCAGCAGTTTGTCGACAGGGCCCTACGAGCAGTACTTC	medium-sized	TRBJ2-7	TRBD1	TRBV27
CASSQGQGYTF	TGTGCCAGCAGCCAGGGTCAAGGCTACACCTTC	few	TRBJ1-2	-	TRBV6-5
CASSLGVREGQPQHF	TGTGCCAGCAGCTTAGGAGTCAGGGAGGGACAGCCCCAGCATTTT	-	TRBJ1-5	-	TRBV11-2
CATSSPPRATYNEQFF	TGTGCCACCAGCAGCCCCCCCAGGGCCACCTACAATGAGCAGTTCTTC	-	TRBJ2-1	-	TRBV15
CASSILDRECQETQYF	TGTGCCAGCAGCATTCTCGACAGGGAATGCCAAGAGACCCAGTACTTC	few	TRBJ2-5	-	TRBV21-1
CASKTGTYSGNTIYF	TGTGCCAGTAAGACAGGAACCTACTCTGGAAACACCATATATTTT	medium-sized	TRBJ1-3	-	TRBV28
CASYATAGRGVNEQFF	TGTGCCAGCTACGCGACAGCCGGCCGGGGGGTCAATGAGCAGTTCTTC	few	TRBJ2-1	TRBD2	TRBV5-4
CASFKTASSGNTIYF	TGTGCCAGTTTTAAAACTGCGAGCTCTGGAAACACCATATATTTT	few	TRBJ1-3	-	TRBV6-5
CASSLFAGTGEQYF	TGTGCCAGCAGCTTATTCGCGGGAACGGGGGAGCAGTACTTC	medium-sized	TRBJ2-7	-	TRBV7-9
CASSVGSWDQETQYF	TGTGCCAGCAGCGTAGGGAGCTGGGACCAAGAGACCCAGTACTTC	few	TRBJ2-5	-	TRBV9
CASSLESRGEKFF	TGTGCCAGCAGCTTAGAGTCACGGGGGGAAAAGTTCTTC	-	TRBJ2-1	TRBD2	TRBV7-8
CASSQQVIETQYF	TGTGCCAGCAGCCAACAGGTTATAGAGACCCAGTACTTC	few	TRBJ2-5	-	TRBV11-2
CASGKIAGEKTQYF	TGTGCCAGCGGGAAGATAGCGGGAGAAAAGACCCAGTACTTC	few	TRBJ2-5	TRBD2	TRBV6-6
CASSLTRILYGYTF	TGTGCCAGCAGCTTAACCAGAATCCTCTATGGCTACACCTTC	few	TRBJ1-2	-	TRBV7-2
CASSSTSGRSYEQYF	TGTGCCAGCAGCTCGACTAGCGGGAGGTCGTACGAGCAGTACTTC	-	TRBJ2-7	TRBD2	TRBV11-2
CASSVGRLAGVWTDTQYF	TGTGCCAGCAGCGTAGGTCGACTAGCGGGAGTATGGACAGATACGCAGTATTTT	few	TRBJ2-3	TRBD2	TRBV9
CASSGTGGLYEQYF	TGTGCCAGCAGCGGGACAGGGGGCCTCTACGAGCAGTACTTC	medium-sized	TRBJ2-7	TRBD1	TRBV5-4
CASSSRSYEQYF	TGTGCCAGCAGCTCCCGCTCCTACGAGCAGTACTTC	-	TRBJ2-7	-	TRBV7-2
CASSSGLFSTDTQYF	TGTGCCAGCAGTTCAGGACTTTTTAGCACAGATACGCAGTATTTT	few	TRBJ2-3	-	TRBV28
CASSPLDREEGNTIYF	TGTGCCAGCAGCCCCTTGGACAGGGAGGAAGGAAACACCATATATTTT	-	TRBJ1-3	TRBD1	TRBV28
CASSPGLPYNEQFF	TGTGCCAGCAGTCCCGGACTCCCCTACAATGAGCAGTTCTTC	-	TRBJ2-1	-	TRBV28
CASSLGPTGTDTQYF	TGTGCCAGCAGCTTAGGCCCCACAGGGACAGATACGCAGTATTTT	few	TRBJ2-3	-	TRBV11-2
CASSLLGQGGQPQHF	TGCGCCAGCAGCTTGCTGGGACAGGGAGGTCAGCCCCAGCATTTT	-	TRBJ1-5	TRBD1	TRBV5-1
CASSYWRSSYNSPLHF	TGTGCCAGCAGTTACTGGCGGAGCTCCTATAATTCACCCCTCCACTTT	medium-sized	TRBJ1-6	-	TRBV6-5
CASSLLTGARTEAFF	TGTGCCAGCTCACTCCTCACAGGGGCGAGGACTGAAGCTTTCTTT	few	TRBJ1-1	TRBD1	TRBV18
CASSLGPATGQETQYF	TGTGCCAGCAGCTTAGGACCCGCGACAGGGCAGGAGACCCAGTACTTC	-	TRBJ2-5	TRBD1	TRBV7-2
CASSVWASGELFF	TGTGCCAGCAGCGTATGGGCTTCCGGGGAGCTGTTTTTT	few	TRBJ2-2	-	TRBV7-2
CASSRDGYEQYF	TGTGCCAGCAGCCGGGATGGCTACGAGCAGTACTTC	-	TRBJ2-7	-	TRBV11-3
CASSVDWNYGYTF	TGTGCCAGCAGCGTCGACTGGAACTATGGCTACACCTTC	-	TRBJ1-2	-	TRBV9
CASSLKGAAWYGYTF	TGTGCCAGCAGTTTGAAAGGGGCAGCTTGGTATGGCTACACCTTC	few	TRBJ1-2	-	TRBV28
CASSLDAGPSYEQYF	TGTGCCAGCAGCTTAGATGCGGGGCCCTCCTACGAGCAGTACTTC	medium-sized	TRBJ2-7	-	TRBV7-2
CACRTRTNYGYTF	TGTGCCTGCCGAACGCGCACTAACTATGGCTACACCTTC	-	TRBJ1-2	-	TRBV30
CASSFGGATNEKLFF	TGTGCCAGCAGCTTCGGAGGGGCAACTAATGAAAAACTGTTTTTT	-	TRBJ1-4	-	TRBV2
CASSPTVNQETQYF	TGTGCCAGCAGCCCGACAGTTAACCAAGAGACCCAGTACTTC	-	TRBJ2-5	-	TRBV5-6
CASSQTGTSGANVLTF	TGTGCCAGCTCGCAAACCGGGACAAGTGGGGCCAACGTCCTGACTTTC	-	TRBJ2-6	-	TRBV18